The clone carrying this T cell receptor (beta chain) appeared a few times. Its antigen remains unidentified. Trimming took 2 bases from V and 0 from J, leaving 8 bases between them. The germline gives CDR1 MDHEN, CDR2 SYDVKM. There are 16 residues in the CDR3. Single cDNA molecules in the library carried unique molecular identifiers attached during preparation. TCRdb re-called the RACE reads with MiXCR, one entry per CDR3 protein. The data show 65,000 to 95,000 distinct CDR3 sequences, around 9.3% seen once. Time point meaning: healthy volunteer bleed at 6 weeks. Unfractionated whole blood was the source of the extracted total RNA. This entry belongs to a study of human T cells and chemical hapten exposure. Study outcomes and limitations: TCRs whose frequency exceeded 1 in 1000 remained the same following DPC sensitization.

Sequenced input: whole blood. This clonotype was obtained from a female donor in good health. Some clones in this sample may be carry-over from other donors' samples. The genes are TRBV28 and TRBJ2-6, with D perhaps TRBD1 (6 bases). The CDR3 spells CASSLQGPSGANVLTF. The CDR3 DNA reads as TGTGCCAGCAGTTTACAGGGGCCCTCTGGGGCCAACGTCCTGACTTTC. Combining the CDR3 with reference TRBV28 and TRBJ2-6 gives the whole variable domain DVKVTQSSRYLVKRTGEKVFLECVQDMDHENMFWYRQDPGLGLRLIYFSYDVKMKEKGDIPEGYSVSREKKERFSLILESASTNQTSMYLCASSLQGPSGANVLTFGAGSRLTVL.